This passage covers 16 T cell receptor beta chains from one sample sequenced in a study of blood T cell repertoires in COVID-19. TCRdb's table, derived via immunoSEQ multiplex PCR, lists solely in-frame clones and lacks some. The sample includes 150,000 to 180,000 clones, under 85% of them seen just once. The source material was peripheral blood. These receptors came from a man in his fifties or sixties with COVID-19, enrolled during active disease.

The CDR3 bases are TGTGCCAGCAGCCAAGAAGGGGCCACTGAAGCTTTCTTT. This sequence encodes CASSQEGATEAFF. The chain carries TRBV3-1 (or the pseudogene TRBV3-2) and TRBJ1-1; perhaps TRBD1 as D (5 bases). This CDR3 region has 13 residues. Germline V gene lookup returns CDR1 LGHDT and CDR2 YNNKEL (reference sequence). Trimming pared 0 bases from V and 4 bases from J, leaving 6 bases between.

The rearrangement joins TRBV14 to TRBJ1-1; D might be TRBD1 (5 bases). The ends were cut back, 0 bases at V and 9 bases at J, with 20 bases in the middle. The CDR3 spans 16 residues. Germline V gene data show CDR1 as SGHDN and CDR2 as FVKESK. In DNA, the CDR3 is TGTGCCAGCAGCCAAGATAATTTACAGGCAAGGTTCCAAGCTTTCTTT. Translation gives CASSQDNLQARFQAFF.

The V call is TRBV18, the J call TRBJ2-6; 10 bases fit TRBD1. The CDR3 runs 19 residues. The V gene end was trimmed by 3 bases and the J gene end by 2 bases; junction bases not matched to a gene: 10. CDR1 and CDR2 (germline): KGHSH, LQKENI. The DNA for the CDR3 is TGTGCCAGCTCACCCCCGACAGGGGGCGAATCTCCTGGGGCCAACGTCCTGACTTTC. It yields the protein CASSPPTGGESPGANVLTF.

The chain recombines TRBV7-2 with TRBJ1-5, with D possibly being TRBD1 (5 bases). Trimming cost V 1 base and J 3 bases, with 10 bases left between them. Germline V gene lookup returns CDR1 SGHTA and CDR2 FQGNSA. CDR3 length: 15 residues. Here the CDR3 reads CASSLGQTFNQPQHF. The CDR3 DNA reads as TGTGCCAGCAGCTTAGGACAGACTTTCAATCAGCCCCAGCATTTT. Drawing the rest from reference TRBV7-2 and TRBJ1-5, the complete variable domain is GAGVSQSPSNKVTEKGKDVELRCDPISGHTALYWYRQSLGQGLEFLIYFQGNSAPDKSGLPSDRFSAERTGGSVSTLTIQRTQQEDSAVYLCASSLGQTFNQPQHFGDGTRLSIL.

The chain uses TRBV29-1 and TRBJ1-1, with D perhaps TRBD1 (6 bases). CDR1 is SQVTM and CDR2 is ANQGSEA in the germline V gene. This CDR3 is built from 13 residues. Trimming took off 3 bases at V and 5 bases at J, with 13 bases between the two ends. The CDR3 coding sequence is TGCAGCGTTGAGGGGGCAGTGAGGACTGAAGCTTTCTTT. Translating it yields CSVEGAVRTEAFF.

V and J are TRBV29-1 and TRBJ1-1; a weak D match, TRBD1 (5 bases). CDR3 length: 14 amino acids. V was pared by 5 bases and J by 1 base, with 14 bases between. CDR1 and CDR2 (germline): SQVTM, ANQGSEA. CDR3 bases: TGCAGCGTTTATAAGACAGCCCGGAACACTGAAGCTTTCTTT. It codes for CSVYKTARNTEAFF. The full variable domain, rest sourced from reference TRBV29-1 and TRBJ1-1, is SAVISQKPSRDICQRGTSLTIQCQVDSQVTMMFWYRQQPGQSLTLIATANQGSEATYESGFVIDKFPISRPNLTFSTLTVSNMSPEDSSIYLCSVYKTARNTEAFFGQGTRLTVV.

The rearrangement uses TRBV20-1 and TRBJ1-2; D not certain. CDR3 length equals 10 residues. The V end was cut by 3 bases, the J end by 7 bases, with 6 bases between. CDR1 is DFQATT and CDR2 is SNEGSKA in the germline V gene (reference sequence). CDR3 region: CSASSRGYTF. DNA of the CDR3: TGCAGTGCTAGTTCGCGTGGCTACACCTTC.

The rearrangement links TRBV30 to TRBJ1-4, with TRBD1 matching over 11 bases. CDR1 GTSNPN and CDR2 SVGIG come from the germline V gene (reference sequence). This CDR3 comprises 18 residues. The J segment lost 5 bases and the V segment lost 5 bases, leaving 16 bases of the junction unmatched. The CDR3 nucleotides read TGTGCCTGGGCCCGCTCCGTGTTGGGGACAGGGGGGAATGAAAAACTGTTTTTT. Encoded protein: CAWARSVLGTGGNEKLFF.

CDR3 bases: TGTGCCAGCAGCTTAGCGGGGGCCAACTACAATGAGCAGTTCTTC. It encodes CASSLAGANYNEQFF. V gene TRBV7-2 combines with J gene TRBJ2-1, with D possibly being TRBD1 (6 bases). This CDR3 spans 15 amino acids. Trimming took 0 bases from V and 3 from J, leaving 9 bases between them. CDR1 is SGHTA and CDR2 is FQGNSA in the germline V gene.

The chain has TRBV3-1 (or the pseudogene TRBV3-2) and TRBJ1-1; 9 bases align to TRBD1. The germline V gene has CDR1 LGHDT and CDR2 YNNKEL (reference sequence). The V gene end was trimmed by 1 base and the J gene end by 8 bases; junction bases not matched to a gene: 5. This CDR3 spans 14 amino acids. CDR3 in amino acids: CASSQAFGTGEAFF. In nucleotides, the CDR3 is TGTGCCAGCAGCCAAGCTTTTGGGACAGGGGAAGCTTTCTTT.

The chain combines TRBV7-6 with TRBJ2-7; 9 bases line up with TRBD2. The length of the CDR3 is 14 residues. The germline gives CDR1 SGHVS, CDR2 FNYEAQ. V shed 5 bases and J 6 bases; nucleotides not matched to a gene: 8. This CDR3 is CASSQAGTSSEQYF. The CDR3 DNA reads as TGTGCCAGCAGCCAAGCCGGGACTAGCTCCGAGCAGTACTTC.

CDR3 residues: CAIRGGPGMNTEAFF. The CDR3 region has the DNA TGTGCCATCCGGGGGGGGCCAGGGATGAACACTGAAGCTTTCTTT. The V and J genes are TRBV5-4 and TRBJ1-1, with D maybe TRBD1 (6 bases). The CDR3 contains 15 residues. The V gene lost 9 bases and the J gene lost 0 bases, with 18 bases spanning the gap. Looked up from germline, CDR1 is SGHNT and CDR2 is YYREEE (reference sequence).

The gene calls are TRBV3-1 (or the pseudogene TRBV3-2) and TRBJ1-1, with unresolved D. The CDR3 extends over 13 amino acids. Between the trimmed V and J ends, which lost 3 bases and 1 base, there was a span of 6 bases. The V gene's germline CDR1 is LGHDT and CDR2 YNNKEL (reference sequence). The CDR3 nucleotides read TGTGCCAGCAGCCACGTACAGAACACTGAAGCTTTCTTT. Amino acids: CASSHVQNTEAFF.

The rearrangement uses TRBV7-2 and TRBJ1-4; TRBD1 aligns across 7 bases. Germline-derived CDR1 and CDR2 are SGHTA and FQGNSA. The CDR3 contains 15 residues. V shed 5 bases, J shed 6 bases, and the junction held 9 bases outside the gene matches. CDR3 loop: CASSRSGTDDEKLFF. Written as DNA, the CDR3 is TGTGCCAGCAGCCGTTCCGGGACAGATGATGAAAAACTGTTTTTT.

Comment on this clone: The CDR3 carries no conserved terminal phenylalanine or tryptophan, so it likely arises from a read error. Because the CDR3's place on the DNA is in doubt, the DNA is left out and the CDR3 is given as listed by TCRdb. J is TRBJ1-2 and V is TRBV11-3. The CDR3 is 8 residues long, counting both termini. The germline V gene has CDR1 SGHNT and CDR2 YENEEA. The CDR3 is CASSHRTS.

The chain recombines TRBV11-3 with TRBJ2-3, with 7 positions matching TRBD2. The CDR3 extends over 17 amino acids. From germline, CDR1 is SGHNT and CDR2 YENEEA. V was pared by 5 bases and J by 5 bases, with 16 bases of the junction left unmatched. In nucleotides, the CDR3 is TGTGCCAGCAGCCCCGGGGACGCGCGGGAGTCTCGAGATACGCAGTATTTT. This translates into CASSPGDARESRDTQYF.